The rows below give T cell receptor beta chains drawn from one sample of a study of blood T cell repertoires in COVID-19. Measured with immunoSEQ multiplex PCR; TCRdb has only the in-frame clones, and not every one. The sample records tens of thousands of clones, more than 80% being singletons. Sequenced material: peripheral blood. These receptor sequences come from a man at least 80 years old with acute or convalescent COVID-19. CDR3s include the opening cysteine and the closing phenylalanine or tryptophan. Fields, in order: J gene, D gene, V gene, clone size, CDR3 protein, CDR3 DNA. The D gene is left open where the match is weak. For some rows the clone size is stated as once, few or many, or as a class when expanded; others skip it.

>TRBJ2-3|TRBD2|TRBV11-1|-
CASSLGTSLSTDTQYF
TGTGCCAGCAGCTTAGGGACTAGCCTTAGCACAGATACGCAGTATTTT
>TRBJ2-7|TRBD1|TRBV12-5|-
CASASPDRGHEQYF
TGTGCTAGTGCCTCCCCGGACAGGGGACACGAGCAGTACTTC
>TRBJ1-2|-|TRBV3-1/TRBV3-2|-
CASSQGTETYGYTF
TGTGCCAGCAGCCAAGGGACAGAGACCTATGGCTACACCTTC
>TRBJ1-5|TRBD1|TRBV18|-
CASSPPGTGNQPQHF
TGTGCCAGCTCACCACCCGGGACAGGCAATCAGCCCCAGCATTTT
>TRBJ2-2|TRBD2|TRBV5-1|-
CASSPVARGVTGELFF
TGCGCCAGCAGTCCGGTCGCACGGGGGGTCACCGGGGAGCTGTTTTTT
>TRBJ2-7|-|TRBV7-8|-
CASSLVQGSYEQYF
TGTGCCAGCAGCTTAGTTCAGGGCTCCTACGAGCAGTACTTC
>TRBJ1-6|TRBD1|TRBV5-1|few
CASSPDLGTGISPLHF
TGCGCCAGCAGCCCAGATCTTGGGACAGGGATTTCACCCCTCCACTTT
>TRBJ2-5|TRBD2|TRBV29-1|-
CSVVFSGGETQYF
TGCAGCGTTGTATTTAGCGGGGGGGAGACCCAGTACTTC
>TRBJ2-7|TRBD2|TRBV27|-
CASSPTRTSQAYEQYF
TGTGCCAGCAGTCCGACCAGGACTAGCCAGGCCTACGAGCAGTACTTC
>TRBJ2-3|TRBD1|TRBV18|-
CASSFLDRSDTQYF
TGTGCCAGCTCTTTCCTGGACAGGTCAGATACGCAGTATTTT
>TRBJ2-7|-|TRBV4-2|-
CASSQASQTGGRYEQYF
TGTGCCAGCAGCCAAGCCAGTCAGACAGGTGGTAGATACGAGCAGTACTTC
>TRBJ1-4|-|TRBV5-1|few
CASSLGQGDGNEKLFF
TGCGCCAGCAGCTTGGGGCAGGGCGACGGGAATGAAAAACTGTTTTTT
>TRBJ1-5|TRBD1|TRBV19|-
CASRMTGINQPQHF
TGTGCCAGTAGGATGACAGGGATTAATCAGCCCCAGCATTTT
>TRBJ2-2|TRBD1|TRBV27|once
CASSGTGYTGELFF
TGTGCCAGCAGTGGGACAGGGTACACCGGGGAGCTGTTTTTT
>TRBJ2-7|-|TRBV9|-
CASSYRQESSYEQYF
TGTGCCAGCAGCTACCGACAGGAAAGCTCCTACGAGCAGTACTTC
>TRBJ2-3|TRBD1|TRBV5-1|-
CASSLDRGLADTQYF
TGCGCCAGCAGCTTGGACAGGGGGCTAGCAGATACGCAGTATTTT
>TRBJ2-5|-|TRBV7-9|-
CASSLLVRGETQYF
TGTGCCAGCAGCTTATTGGTCAGGGGTGAGACCCAGTACTTC
>TRBJ2-7|-|TRBV11-3|-
CASSFGAGFNEQYF
TGTGCCAGCAGCTTTGGGGCAGGGTTCAACGAGCAGTACTTC
>TRBJ2-3|TRBD2|TRBV19|few
CASRSTGTSGGFPDTQYF
TGTGCCAGTAGGAGCACCGGGACTAGCGGGGGGTTCCCCGATACGCAGTATTTT
>TRBJ2-1|-|TRBV5-1|-
CASSLGQGGWSDEQFF
TGCGCCAGCAGCCTCGGACAGGGAGGGTGGAGCGATGAGCAGTTCTTC
>TRBJ2-1|TRBD2|TRBV14|-
CASSQDTSGRADRFF
TGTGCCAGCAGCCAAGACACTAGCGGGAGGGCCGATAGGTTCTTC
>TRBJ2-1|-|TRBV19|-
CASSPSVGGEQFF
TGTGCCAGTAGTCCCTCCGTAGGGGGTGAGCAGTTCTTC
>TRBJ2-1|-|TRBV4-3|-
CASSQGLAGQTYNEQFF
TGCGCCAGCAGCCAAGGGCTCGCGGGGCAGACCTACAATGAGCAGTTCTTC
>TRBJ1-1|-|TRBV6-5|-
CASSRLDTEAFF
TGTGCCAGCAGCAGACTCGACACTGAAGCTTTCTTT
>TRBJ2-1|TRBD1|TRBV29-1|-
CSVTGGSGPAGEQFF
TGCAGCGTAACAGGGGGGAGCGGGCCGGCGGGTGAGCAGTTCTTC
>TRBJ2-7|-|TRBV29-1|-
CSVVSANSYEQYF
TGCAGCGTTGTATCTGCGAACTCCTACGAGCAGTACTTC
>TRBJ1-5|-|TRBV7-9|once
CASSLGTDSLGEDNQPQHF
TGTGCCAGCAGCTTAGGGACAGACAGCTTGGGCGAGGACAATCAGCCCCAGCATTTT
>TRBJ2-1|TRBD2|TRBV28|-
CASSLAGTSGYNEQFF
TGTGCCAGCAGTTTAGCCGGGACTAGCGGATACAATGAGCAGTTCTTC
>TRBJ1-3|-|TRBV6-5|-
CASRTGNGNTIYF
TGTGCCAGCAGGACAGGAAACGGAAACACCATATATTTT
>TRBJ2-3|TRBD2|TRBV11-2|-
CASSQGGLAGTDTQYF
TGTGCCAGCAGCCAGGGCGGACTAGCGGGTACAGATACGCAGTATTTT
>TRBJ2-4|TRBD2|TRBV28|-
CASSSGIAKNIQYF
TGTGCCAGCAGTAGCGGGATAGCCAAAAACATTCAGTACTTC
>TRBJ2-5|TRBD1|TRBV7-8|once
CASSPGQGQETQYF
TGTGCCAGCAGCCCGGGACAGGGCCAAGAGACCCAGTACTTC
>TRBJ2-7|-|TRBV10-3|-
CAISETRDHEQYF
TGTGCCATCAGTGAGACCAGGGATCATGAGCAGTACTTC
>TRBJ1-6|-|TRBV7-2|-
CASSSIPPGVGSPLHF
TGTGCCAGCAGCTCCATCCCTCCAGGGGTTGGATCACCCCTCCACTTT
>TRBJ1-1|-|TRBV6-6|-
CASSSGLNTEAFF
TGTGCCAGCAGTTCAGGGCTGAACACTGAAGCTTTCTTT
>TRBJ2-5|TRBD1|TRBV5-4|-
CASSFKGGGETQYF
TGTGCCAGCAGCTTTAAAGGGGGCGGAGAGACCCAGTACTTC
>TRBJ1-1|-|TRBV7-3|-
CASSPRPGSPNTEAFF
TGTGCCAGCAGCCCCAGACCGGGGAGTCCGAACACTGAAGCTTTCTTT
>TRBJ2-5|-|TRBV5-1|-
CASNEDQETQYF
TGCGCCAGCAACGAGGACCAAGAGACCCAGTACTTC
>TRBJ1-2|-|TRBV5-5|-
CASSTGTSGYGYTF
TGTGCCAGCAGCACCGGGACATCAGGTTATGGCTACACCTTC
>TRBJ1-3|TRBD1|TRBV9|-
CASSRTGSRSGNTIYF
TGTGCCAGCAGCAGGACAGGGTCACGGTCTGGAAACACCATATATTTT
>TRBJ1-1|-|TRBV28|-
CASSSPRGGDTEAFF
TGTGCCAGCAGTTCCCCTCGGGGGGGTGACACTGAAGCTTTCTTT
>TRBJ2-3|TRBD2|TRBV7-9|once
CASSLSSGNTDTQYF
TGTGCCAGCAGCTTAAGCAGCGGGAACACAGATACGCAGTATTTT
>TRBJ2-7|-|TRBV7-2|-
CASSSYAGNSEQYF
TGTGCCAGCAGCTCCTACGCAGGGAACTCCGAGCAGTACTTC
>TRBJ2-3|TRBD2|TRBV7-8|-
CASSLRTSGSGDTQYF
TGTGCCAGCAGCCTTCGGACTAGCGGTTCGGGAGATACGCAGTATTTT
>TRBJ2-7|TRBD1|TRBV7-2|-
CASSSGQGLTYEQYF
TGTGCCAGCAGCTCCGGACAGGGGCTAACCTACGAGCAGTACTTC
>TRBJ2-5|TRBD2|TRBV5-4|-
CASSVAGTKETQYF
TGTGCCAGCAGCGTAGCGGGGACAAAAGAGACCCAGTACTTC
>TRBJ1-2|TRBD1|TRBV5-1|-
CASSLGTDRASTF
TGCGCCAGCAGCTTGGGGACCGACAGGGCTAGCACCTTC
>TRBJ2-1|TRBD2|TRBV11-2|few
CASSLGRKVSGSSYNEQFF
TGTGCCAGCAGCTTAGGGCGGAAGGTTAGCGGGAGCTCCTACAATGAGCAGTTCTTC
>TRBJ2-5|TRBD1|TRBV10-3|-
CATGDRERETQYF
TGTGCCACGGGGGACAGGGAGAGAGAGACCCAGTACTTC
>TRBJ2-1|TRBD2|TRBV4-1|-
CASSQDLLAGGPWSYNEQFF
TGCGCCAGCAGCCAAGATCTACTAGCGGGGGGGCCGTGGTCCTACAATGAGCAGTTCTTC
>TRBJ2-3|TRBD1|TRBV5-1|-
CASSRGQNTDTQYF
TGCGCCAGCAGCCGGGGACAGAACACAGATACGCAGTATTTT